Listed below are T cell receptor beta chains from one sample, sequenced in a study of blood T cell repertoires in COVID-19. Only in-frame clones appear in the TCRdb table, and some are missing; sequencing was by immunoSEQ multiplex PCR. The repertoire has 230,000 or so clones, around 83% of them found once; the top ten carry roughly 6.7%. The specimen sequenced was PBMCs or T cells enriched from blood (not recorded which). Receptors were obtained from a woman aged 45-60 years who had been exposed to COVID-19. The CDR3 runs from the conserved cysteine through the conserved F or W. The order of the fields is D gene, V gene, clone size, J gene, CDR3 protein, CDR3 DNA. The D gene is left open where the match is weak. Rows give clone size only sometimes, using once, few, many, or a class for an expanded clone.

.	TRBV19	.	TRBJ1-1	CATSPGGQTNTEAFF	TGTGCCACCTCCCCGGGTGGACAAACAAACACTGAAGCTTTCTTT
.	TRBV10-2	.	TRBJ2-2	CASRKPAGTGELFF	TGCGCCAGCAGGAAGCCCGCCGGGACCGGGGAGCTGTTTTTT
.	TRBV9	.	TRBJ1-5	CASSVVGNQPQHF	TGTGCCAGCAGCGTAGTCGGCAATCAGCCCCAGCATTTT
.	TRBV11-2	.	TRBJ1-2	CASSSSSGMVDGYTF	TGTGCCAGCAGCTCCTCGTCGGGGATGGTTGATGGCTACACCTTC
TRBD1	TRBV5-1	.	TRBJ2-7	CASSLVSSGTGIYEQYF	TGCGCCAGCAGCTTGGTCAGTTCAGGGACAGGGATTTACGAGCAGTACTTC
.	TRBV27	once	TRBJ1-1	CASSKGRVTEAFF	TGTGCCAGCAGTAAAGGCAGGGTCACTGAAGCTTTCTTT
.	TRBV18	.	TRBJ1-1	CASSTDSFVNTEAFF	TGTGCCAGCTCGACGGACAGTTTCGTGAACACTGAAGCTTTCTTT
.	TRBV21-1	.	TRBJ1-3	CASSGGQKAGGNTIYF	TGTGCCAGCAGCGGGGGTCAGAAGGCGGGAGGAAACACCATATATTTT
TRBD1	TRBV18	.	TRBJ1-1	CASSLSGTGIPEAFF	TGTGCCAGCTCACTTTCCGGGACAGGGATCCCTGAAGCTTTCTTT
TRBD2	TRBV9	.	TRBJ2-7	CASSPPGGGAEEQYF	TGTGCCAGCAGCCCCCCGGGCGGGGGGGCTGAGGAGCAGTACTTC
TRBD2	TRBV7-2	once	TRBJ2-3	CAIGWASGEARTDTQYF	TGTGCCATTGGGTGGGCTAGCGGGGAAGCGCGGACAGATACGCAGTATTTT
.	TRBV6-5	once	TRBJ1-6	CASTGKALYNSPLHF	TGTGCCAGCACAGGGAAAGCGCTCTATAATTCACCCCTCCACTTT
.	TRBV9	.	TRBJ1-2	CASSVGMGADGYTF	TGTGCCAGCAGCGTAGGGATGGGGGCCGATGGCTACACCTTC
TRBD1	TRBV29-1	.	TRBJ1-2	CSVEVRAGTGKVNYGYTF	TGCAGCGTTGAAGTCCGAGCCGGGACAGGAAAAGTTAACTATGGCTACACCTTC
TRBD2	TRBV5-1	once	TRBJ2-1	CASARRGGSYNEQFF	TGCGCCAGCGCACGGCGGGGGGGCTCCTACAATGAGCAGTTCTTC
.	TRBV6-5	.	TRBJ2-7	CASRGLGGAYEQYF	TGTGCCAGCAGGGGCCTAGGGGGGGCCTACGAGCAGTACTTC
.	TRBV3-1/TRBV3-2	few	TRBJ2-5	CASSQGGATQYF	TGTGCCAGCAGCCAAGGTGGGGCCACCCAGTACTTC
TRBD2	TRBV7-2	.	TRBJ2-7	CASSLSPGGVSDF	TGTGCCAGCAGCCTTTCCCCGGGGGGGGTGAGCGACTTC
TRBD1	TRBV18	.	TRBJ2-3	CASSPFWTGSDTQYF	TGTGCCAGCTCACCGTTTTGGACAGGGTCAGATACGCAGTATTTT
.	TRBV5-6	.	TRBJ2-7	CASSSPRRGGTYEQYF	TGTGCCAGCAGCTCCCCGAGGAGGGGGGGAACCTACGAGCAGTACTTC
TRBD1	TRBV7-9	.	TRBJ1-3	CASSPGGAAGNTIYF	TGTGCCAGCAGCCCAGGGGGCGCCGCTGGAAACACCATATATTTT
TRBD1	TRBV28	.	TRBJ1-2	CASSFGQGGYYGYTF	TGTGCCAGCAGTTTTGGGCAGGGGGGTTACTATGGCTACACCTTC
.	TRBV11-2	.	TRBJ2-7	CASSLEKGMGYEQYF	TGTGCCAGCAGCTTAGAGAAGGGGATGGGCTACGAGCAGTACTTC
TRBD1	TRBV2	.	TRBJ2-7	CASSERGTGPSEQYF	TGTGCCAGCAGTGAACGAGGGACAGGGCCCTCCGAGCAGTACTTC
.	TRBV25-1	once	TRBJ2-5	CASSARQYKETQYF	TGTGCCAGCAGTGCGAGACAGTACAAGGAGACCCAGTACTTC
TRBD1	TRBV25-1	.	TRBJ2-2	CASRHNTGTGVSGELFF	TGTGCCAGCAGACATAATACCGGGACAGGGGTCTCCGGGGAGCTGTTTTTT
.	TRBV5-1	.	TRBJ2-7	CASSLDGSYEQYF	TGCGCCAGCAGCTTGGACGGCTCCTACGAGCAGTACTTC
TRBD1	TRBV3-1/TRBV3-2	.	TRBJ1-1	CASSARDRNTEAFF	TGTGCCAGCAGCGCACGGGACAGGAACACTGAAGCTTTCTTT
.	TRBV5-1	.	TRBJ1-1	CASSLGAWNTEAFF	TGCGCCAGCAGCCTAGGGGCCTGGAACACTGAAGCTTTCTTT
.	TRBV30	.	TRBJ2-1	CAWDRSANEQFF	TGTGCCTGGGACAGATCGGCCAATGAGCAGTTCTTC
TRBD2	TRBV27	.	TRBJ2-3	CASSPRSRGVVDTQYF	TGTGCCAGCAGCCCCCGTTCACGGGGGGTCGTAGATACGCAGTATTTT
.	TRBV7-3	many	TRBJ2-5	CASSLSPQETQYF	TGTGCCAGCAGCTTATCTCCTCAAGAGACCCAGTACTTC
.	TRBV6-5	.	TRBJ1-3	CASHSGAAGNTIYF	TGTGCCAGCCACTCAGGGGCTGCTGGAAACACCATATATTTT
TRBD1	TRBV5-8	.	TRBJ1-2	CASRRTGNGYTF	TGTGCCAGCAGAAGGACAGGGAATGGCTACACCTTC